Listed below are T cell receptor beta chains from one sample, sequenced in a study of T cell repertoires in cytomegalovirus infection. TCRdb reprocessed the reads via MiXCR and lists one record per CDR3 protein. This sample has around 440,000 distinct CDR3 sequences; about 11% occur once, and the top ten carry more than 8.5%. Sample: PBMCs. The origin of the receptors is a human donor in good health (CMV status not recorded). Some clones in this sample may be carry-over from other donors' samples. CDR3s include the opening cysteine and the closing phenylalanine or tryptophan. The D gene is left open where the match is weak. Some rows mark clone size as missing; the rest say once, few, many or name a class of expanded clone.

clone size: few
D gene: -
V gene: TRBV29-1
J gene: TRBJ2-7
CDR3 DNA: TGCAGCGTTGAAGGTAGCAGCTCCTACGAGCAGTACTTC
CDR3 protein: CSVEGSSSYEQYF

clone size: few
D gene: -
V gene: TRBV2
J gene: TRBJ2-7
CDR3 DNA: TGTGCCAGCAGGGGGGACAAGCACGAGCAGTACTTC
CDR3 protein: CASRGDKHEQYF

clone size: many
D gene: -
V gene: TRBV24-1
J gene: TRBJ2-6
CDR3 DNA: TGTGCCACCAGTGATTCCAGGGGAGCTGGGGCCAACGTCCTGACTTTC
CDR3 protein: CATSDSRGAGANVLTF

clone size: -
D gene: -
V gene: TRBV27
J gene: TRBJ1-5
CDR3 DNA: TGTGCCAACCCTCGAGTGGGCAATCAGCCCCAGCATTTT
CDR3 protein: CANPRVGNQPQHF

clone size: -
D gene: -
V gene: TRBV2
J gene: TRBJ1-4
CDR3 DNA: TGTGCCAGCACGGAGGGACTAAATGAAAAACTGTTTTTT
CDR3 protein: CASTEGLNEKLFF

clone size: few
D gene: -
V gene: TRBV7-9
J gene: TRBJ1-4
CDR3 DNA: TGTGCCAGCAGCGCAATCACTACCACCTCGGGAAAACTGTTTTTT
CDR3 protein: CASSAITTTSGKLFF

clone size: many
D gene: -
V gene: TRBV11-2
J gene: TRBJ2-7
CDR3 DNA: TGTGCCAGCAGCCGACAGGTCCTCTACGAGCAGTACTTC
CDR3 protein: CASSRQVLYEQYF

clone size: few
D gene: -
V gene: TRBV20-1
J gene: TRBJ2-7
CDR3 DNA: TGCAGTGCTAGAGATCACAGAGGCTCCTACGAGCAGTACTTC
CDR3 protein: CSARDHRGSYEQYF

clone size: many
D gene: -
V gene: TRBV12-3/TRBV12-4
J gene: TRBJ1-1
CDR3 DNA: TGTGCCAGCAGTGTCCCGGGGGAGGCGGTGAACACTGAAGCTTTCTTT
CDR3 protein: CASSVPGEAVNTEAFF

clone size: few
D gene: TRBD2
V gene: TRBV5-1
J gene: TRBJ2-1
CDR3 DNA: TGCGCCAGCAGCTACACCGGGACTAGCGGAGTCTACAATGAGCAGTTCTTC
CDR3 protein: CASSYTGTSGVYNEQFF

clone size: few
D gene: -
V gene: TRBV20-1
J gene: TRBJ2-1
CDR3 DNA: TGCAGTCCAACTCTAAGTTACAATGAGCAGTTCTTC
CDR3 protein: CSPTLSYNEQFF

clone size: many
D gene: -
V gene: TRBV28
J gene: TRBJ2-2
CDR3 DNA: TGTGCCAGCAGCCCGTACAGGCGGGGAACCGGGGAGCTGTTTTTT
CDR3 protein: CASSPYRRGTGELFF

clone size: many
D gene: -
V gene: TRBV7-2
J gene: TRBJ2-1
CDR3 DNA: TGTGCCAGCAGCTTTGCCGCAGGGAAATCCAATGAGCAGTTCTTC
CDR3 protein: CASSFAAGKSNEQFF

clone size: -
D gene: -
V gene: TRBV20-1
J gene: TRBJ2-5
CDR3 DNA: TGCAGTGCTAGAGATGGGACCAGAGGGGAGACCCAGTACTTC
CDR3 protein: CSARDGTRGETQYF

clone size: -
D gene: -
V gene: TRBV20-1
J gene: TRBJ1-5
CDR3 DNA: TGCAGTGCGCGTCCGGGTTATAGCAATCAGCCCCAGCATTTT
CDR3 protein: CSARPGYSNQPQHF

clone size: many
D gene: -
V gene: TRBV10-3
J gene: TRBJ1-5
CDR3 DNA: TGTGCCATCAATAATACCTCTACCCCCTTTAGCAATCAGCCCCAGCATTTT
CDR3 protein: CAINNTSTPFSNQPQHF